This passage covers 13 T cell receptor beta chains from one sample sequenced in a study of blood T cell repertoires in COVID-19. The repertoire was sequenced with immunoSEQ multiplex PCR; TCRdb's copy has only in-frame clones and lacks some. The sample holds 180,000 or so clones, around 80% seen once. Sequencing was carried out using peripheral blood. All receptors come from a woman aged 40-49 years with COVID-19, enrolled during active disease.

The chain recombines TRBV10-2 with TRBJ2-1; tentatively, D is TRBD1 (6 bases). Deletions cut 6 bases from V and 4 bases from J, with 10 bases between. CDR3 length: 13 amino acids. Germline CDR1 reads WSHSY; CDR2 reads SAAADI. CDR3 in amino acids: CASSADRYNEQFF. CDR3 in DNA: TGCGCCAGCAGCGCTGACAGGTACAATGAGCAGTTCTTC.

The chain has TRBV5-1 and TRBJ2-2, with 10 bases aligning to TRBD2. The CDR3 has 16 residues. V dropped 0 bases and J dropped 3; count of bases not matched to a gene: 2. Germline CDR1 and CDR2: SGHRS and YFSETQ. The CDR3 DNA follows: TGCGCCAGCAGCTTGGAACTAGCGGGATACACCGGGGAGCTGTTTTTT. This encodes CASSLELAGYTGELFF.

This chain uses TRBV11-2 with TRBJ1-1, with a weak D call TRBD1 (5 bases). The V end lost 2 bases, the J end lost 2 bases, and 24 bases lay between the germline ends. From germline, CDR1 is SGHAT and CDR2 FQNNGV. This CDR3 spans 19 amino acids. In DNA, the CDR3 is TGTGCCAGCAGCTTAAGGTACGGGCCCATCTGGGGGGGAAACACTGAAGCTTTCTTT. It translates to CASSLRYGPIWGGNTEAFF. The full variable domain, with the rest looked up from reference TRBV11-2 and TRBJ1-1, is EAGVAQSPRYKIIEKRQSVAFWCNPISGHATLYWYQQILGQGPKLLIQFQNNGVVDDSQLPKDRFSAERLKGVDSTLKIQPAKLEDSAVYLCASSLRYGPIWGGNTEAFFGQGTRLTVV.

The chain employs TRBV5-4 and TRBJ2-1; TRBD2 agrees at 12 bases. V lost 3 bases and J lost 8; bases outside the gene matches: 6. In germline, CDR1 is SGHNT, CDR2 YYREEE (reference sequence). The CDR3 is 15 residues long. The CDR3 DNA follows: TGTGCCAGCAGCTCACGACTAGCGGGAGAGGATGAGCAGTTCTTC. The encoded protein is CASSSRLAGEDEQFF.

The chain combines TRBV20-1 with TRBJ2-1, with D maybe TRBD2 (5 bases). Germline assignment: CDR1 DFQATT and CDR2 SNEGSKA (reference sequence). Trimming shortened V by 3 bases and J by 0 bases, and 9 bases separated the two germline ends. There are 14 residues in the CDR3. DNA of the CDR3: TGCAGTGCTAGTTCTAGCACCTCCTACAATGAGCAGTTCTTC. Residues: CSASSSTSYNEQFF.

The chain links TRBV19 to TRBJ2-5, with D perhaps TRBD2 (7 bases). Germline CDR1 and CDR2: LNHDA and SQIVND (reference sequence). The germline V and J ends were trimmed by 3 bases and 5 bases, with 10 bases remaining between them. This CDR3 is 13 amino acids long. The CDR3 region is CASSMRGPETQYF. The CDR3 DNA reads TGTGCCAGTAGTATGCGGGGGCCGGAGACCCAGTACTTC.

This sequence joins TRBV2 and TRBJ1-1; no reliable D call. V was pared by 6 bases and J by 3 bases, with 11 bases between. Germline loops: CDR1 SNHLY, CDR2 FYNNEI. This CDR3 comprises 13 residues. The CDR3 region is CASSREGDTEAFF. The DNA for the CDR3 is TGTGCCAGCAGCCGAGAGGGAGACACTGAAGCTTTCTTT.

The gene calls are TRBV6-6 and TRBJ2-1; 10 positions agree with TRBD1. Trimming took 8 bases from V and 10 from J; bases not matched to a gene: 8. This CDR3 contains 13 residues. CDR1 is MNHNY and CDR2 is SVGAGI in the germline V gene (reference sequence). The CDR3 coding sequence is TGTGCCAGCCGACAGGGGGCGCCGGGCGAGCAGTTCTTC. Protein sequence: CASRQGAPGEQFF.

Only one count was recorded for this clone. The V gene is TRBV29-1, the J gene TRBJ2-3; the match to TRBD1 covers 8 bases. Trimming removed 1 base from V and 3 bases from J; junction bases left unmatched: 12. Germline values: CDR1 SQVTM, CDR2 ANQGSEA. This CDR3 spans 17 amino acids. Here the CDR3 reads CSVEGIGGQGATDTQYF. CDR3 in DNA: TGCAGCGTTGAAGGAATCGGTGGGCAGGGGGCGACAGATACGCAGTATTTT.

V is TRBV27 and J is TRBJ1-2, with 9 nucleotides matching TRBD1. The CDR3 spans 13 residues. Trimming removed 5 bases from V and 12 bases from J; junction bases left unmatched: 10. Germline V gene sequence: CDR1 MNHEY, CDR2 SMNVEV (reference sequence). CDR3 region: CASSRIEQGAHTF. CDR3 in DNA: TGTGCCAGCAGTCGGATAGAACAGGGGGCGCACACCTTC.

The V and J genes are TRBV19 and TRBJ1-5, with D unresolved. The CDR3 totals 13 residues. V gave up 1 base and J gave up 7 bases, with 8 bases separating them. Per the germline V gene, CDR1 is LNHDA and CDR2 is SQIVND (reference sequence). CDR3 in amino acids: CASSIGSEQPQHF. Here the CDR3 DNA reads TGTGCCAGTAGTATAGGAAGCGAGCAGCCCCAGCATTTT.

The table lists this clone with a count of one. The rearrangement joins TRBV5-3 to TRBJ2-7; D gene uncertain. TRBV5-3 is labeled an ORF, and its function is uncertain. CDR3 length: 12 residues. The V end was cut by 2 bases, the J end by 3 bases, with 6 bases between. The CDR3 bases are TGTGCCAGAAGCTTCCCCGGCTACGAGCAGTACTTC. Amino acid sequence: CARSFPGYEQYF.

The chain recombines TRBV27 with TRBJ1-5; maybe TRBD1 (6 bases). Germline CDR1 is MNHEY and CDR2 is SMNVEV (reference sequence). CDR3 size: 13 residues. Trimming cost V 3 bases and J 4 bases, with 7 bases left between them. This CDR3 is CASSFQGNQPQHF. CDR3 sequence (DNA): TGTGCCAGCAGTTTTCAGGGGAATCAGCCCCAGCATTTT.